These 17 T cell receptor beta chains originate from one sample sequenced in a study of Ad26.COV2.S vaccination and SARS-CoV-2 variants (dated by TCRdb to the early 2020s). The library relied on the immunoSEQ multiplex PCR assay. TCRdb limited this immuneACCESS table to in-frame rearrangements with V and J called. A share of clones is missing; checked studies link under half to unresolved V genes, and the rest is unexplained. This sample gives around 140,000 clones in total; approximately 90% of them show up just once. Around 5.1% of the sample is held by the ten biggest clonotypes. Per the publication, the time point label means: individuals recovered from natural SARS-CoV-2 infection. The sequencing used peripheral blood, collected after recovery from COVID-19. These receptors came from a human donor who had recovered from COVID-19.

The chain combines TRBV2 with TRBJ2-7; no reliable D call. There are 14 residues in the CDR3. V was cut by 5 bases and J by 3 bases, with 14 bases left in between. Germline CDR1 and CDR2: SNHLY and FYNNEI. The chain's CDR3 is CASSNRVLGYEQYF. The CDR3, as DNA: TGTGCCAGCAGTAACCGGGTGCTGGGCTACGAGCAGTACTTC.

The rearrangement links TRBV4-3 to TRBJ1-4, with D hard to call. The CDR3 extends over 14 amino acids. Germline lookup yields CDR1 LGHNA and CDR2 YSLEER. V gave up 1 base and J gave up 6 bases, with 9 bases separating them. The DNA for the CDR3 is TGCGCCAGCAGCCAAGGACACCCGTATGAAAAACTGTTTTTT. Translated, it gives CASSQGHPYEKLFF.

Only one count was recorded for this clone. The J gene is TRBJ1-4, the V gene TRBV28, with TRBD1 matching over 7 bases. Per germline, CDR1 MDHEN and CDR2 SYDVKM. This CDR3 is built from 16 residues. The V gene end was trimmed by 6 bases and the J gene end by 6 bases; junction bases not matched to a gene: 13. CDR3 bases: TGTGCCAGCAGATACAACAGGGGCAGGGGGGATGAAAAACTGTTTTTT. Translation: CASRYNRGRGDEKLFF.

This clone was picked up one time. The chain employs TRBV4-3 and TRBJ1-5; D gene ambiguous. In germline, CDR1 is LGHNA, CDR2 YSLEER. The ends were cut back, 0 bases at V and 3 bases at J, with 15 bases in the middle. The CDR3 extends over 17 amino acids. The CDR3: CASSQDSILGSNQPQHF. The CDR3 DNA is TGCGCCAGCAGCCAAGATTCAATCCTGGGATCCAATCAGCCCCAGCATTTT.

The gene calls are TRBV5-1 and TRBJ2-5; possibly TRBD2 for D (7 bases). The V and J ends lost 4 bases and 2 bases respectively, with 15 bases between them. CDR1 and CDR2 (germline): SGHRS, YFSETQ. The CDR3 is 15 amino acids. Here the CDR3 reads CASSRLGGAQETQYF. CDR3 nucleotides: TGCGCCAGCAGCAGACTAGGGGGGGCACAAGAGACCCAGTACTTC.

This clone has only a few counts. The chain recombines TRBV7-2 with TRBJ1-6, with 10 bases fitting TRBD1. The trim removed 5 bases at V and 6 bases at J, leaving 7 bases unmatched. Germline V gene lookup returns CDR1 SGHTA and CDR2 FQGNSA. This CDR3 is built from 16 residues. CDR3 sequence: CASSTPDRGLNSPLHF. Written as DNA, the CDR3 is TGTGCCAGCAGCACACCTGACAGGGGGCTTAATTCACCCCTCCACTTT.

The chain is built from TRBV7-9 and TRBJ2-2; 11 nucleotides align to TRBD2. Germline V gene data show CDR1 as SEHNR and CDR2 as FQNEAQ (reference sequence). V was pared by 4 bases and J by 5 bases, with 6 bases of the junction left unmatched. This CDR3 is 16 amino acids long. Here the CDR3 reads CASSWGLAANTGELFF. The DNA of the CDR3 is TGTGCCAGCAGCTGGGGACTAGCGGCTAATACCGGGGAGCTGTTTTTT.

This chain joins TRBV5-6 and TRBJ1-1; no clear D gene. Germline CDR1 is SGHDT and CDR2 is YYEEEE. The CDR3 is 13 residues long. Deletions cut 4 bases from V and 5 bases from J, with 12 bases between. This CDR3 reads CASSPSSGTEAFF. The CDR3 coding sequence is TGTGCCAGCAGCCCCTCCTCGGGGACTGAAGCTTTCTTT. Drawing the rest from reference TRBV5-6 and TRBJ1-1, the complete variable domain is DAGVTQSPTHLIKTRGQQVTLRCSPKSGHDTVSWYQQALGQGPQFIFQYYEEEERQRGNFPDRFSGHQFPNYSSELNVNALLLGDSALYLCASSPSSGTEAFFGQGTRLTVV.

The genes are TRBV11-2 and TRBJ1-4; D might be TRBD1 (5 bases). The CDR3 is made up of 19 amino acids. V shed 5 bases and J shed 3 bases, with 25 bases lying between them. CDR1 and CDR2 (germline): SGHAT, FQNNGV. The DNA for the CDR3 is TGTGCCAGCAGCACACCGGGACTACCCTTTCCTTTTCCTAATGAAAAACTGTTTTTT. The encoded protein is CASSTPGLPFPFPNEKLFF.

This sequence joins TRBV6-1 and TRBJ1-2, with D maybe TRBD1 (5 bases). Germline-derived CDR1 and CDR2 are MNHNS and SASEGT. The CDR3 has 16 amino acids. V lost 1 base and J 3 bases, leaving 15 bases between the germline ends. The CDR3 DNA is TGTGCCAGCAGTGAAGGGGTCGGGACCACTCACTATGGCTACACCTTC. Translation: CASSEGVGTTHYGYTF.

The chain employs TRBV2 and TRBJ2-2; D call uncertain. The CDR3 loop spans 15 amino acids. Trimming shortened V by 4 bases and J by 4 bases, and 13 bases separated the two germline ends. Germline CDR1 is SNHLY and CDR2 is FYNNEI. The CDR3 sequence is CASSARVLGTGELFF. DNA for the CDR3: TGTGCCAGCAGTGCTCGGGTACTGGGCACCGGGGAGCTGTTTTTT.

The chain couples TRBV7-2 to TRBJ2-7, with D uncertain. The CDR3 is 11 residues long. Trimming removed 5 bases from V and 2 bases from J, with 4 bases in between. Germline loops: CDR1 SGHTA, CDR2 FQGNSA. CDR3 sequence (DNA): TGTGCCAGCAGCGTAACCTACGAGCAGTACTTC. Its translation: CASSVTYEQYF.

V is TRBV6-1 and J is TRBJ1-6; 9 positions agree with TRBD1. The CDR3 sequence is 16 residues long. The V and J ends lost 0 bases and 8 bases, in that order; junction bases with no gene match: 5. Germline V gene lookup returns CDR1 MNHNS and CDR2 SASEGT. CDR3 nucleotide sequence: TGTGCCAGCAGTGAAGCTCCGGGACAGGGCTATTCACCCCTCCACTTT. This gives the protein CASSEAPGQGYSPLHF.

CDR3 loop: CSVTLIGNTIYF. CDR3 in DNA: TGCAGCGTTACCCTAATTGGAAACACCATATATTTT. The chain joins TRBV29-1 to TRBJ1-3; unclear D gene. This CDR3 is 12 amino acids long. From germline, CDR1 is SQVTM and CDR2 ANQGSEA. Trimming removed 5 bases from V and 3 bases from J, with 8 bases in between.

The CDR3, as DNA: TGTGCCACCACGGGCGGGGGGGCCACTGAGCAGTTCTTC. Protein sequence: CATTGGGATEQFF. The rearrangement uses TRBV27 and TRBJ2-1, with TRBD2 matching 9 bases. The CDR3 length is 13 residues. Germline CDR1 and CDR2: MNHEY and SMNVEV (reference sequence). The trim removed 10 bases at V and 9 bases at J, leaving 10 bases unmatched.

The chain uses TRBV7-2 and TRBJ1-5; TRBD1 aligns across 9 bases. Germline V gene sequence: CDR1 SGHTA, CDR2 FQGNSA. V dropped 7 bases and J dropped 3; count of bases not matched to a gene: 7. The CDR3 has 15 amino acids. The CDR3 region has the DNA TGTGCCAGCAAACCGGGACAGGGTCCCAATCAGCCCCAGCATTTT. Protein sequence: CASKPGQGPNQPQHF.

The gene calls are TRBV4-1 and TRBJ1-6, with a weak D call TRBD1 (5 bases). V was pared by 3 bases and J by 6 bases, with 15 bases between. The CDR3 totals 16 residues. Germline V gene data show CDR1 as MGHRA and CDR2 as YSYEKL. Here the CDR3 reads CASSHERGKFNSPLHF. Here the CDR3 DNA reads TGCGCCAGCAGCCATGAGAGGGGCAAATTTAATTCACCCCTCCACTTT.